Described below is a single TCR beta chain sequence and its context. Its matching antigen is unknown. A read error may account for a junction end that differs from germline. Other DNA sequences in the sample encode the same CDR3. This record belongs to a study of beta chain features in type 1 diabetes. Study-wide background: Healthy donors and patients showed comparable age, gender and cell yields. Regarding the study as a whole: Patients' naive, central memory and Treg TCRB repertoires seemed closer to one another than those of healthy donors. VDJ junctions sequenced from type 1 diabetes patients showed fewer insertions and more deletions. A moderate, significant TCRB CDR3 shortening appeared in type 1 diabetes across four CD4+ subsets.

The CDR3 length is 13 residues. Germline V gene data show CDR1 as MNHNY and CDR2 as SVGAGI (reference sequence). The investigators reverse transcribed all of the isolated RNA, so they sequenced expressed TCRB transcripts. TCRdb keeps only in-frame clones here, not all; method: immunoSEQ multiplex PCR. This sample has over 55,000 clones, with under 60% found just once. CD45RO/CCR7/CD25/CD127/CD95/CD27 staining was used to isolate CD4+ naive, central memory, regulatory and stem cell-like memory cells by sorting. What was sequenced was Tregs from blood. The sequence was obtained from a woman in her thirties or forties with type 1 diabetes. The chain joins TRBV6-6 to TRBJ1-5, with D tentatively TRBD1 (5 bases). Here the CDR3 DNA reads TGTGCCAGCAGAGTTGACAGACATCAGCCTCAGCATTTT. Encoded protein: CASRVDRHQPQHF.